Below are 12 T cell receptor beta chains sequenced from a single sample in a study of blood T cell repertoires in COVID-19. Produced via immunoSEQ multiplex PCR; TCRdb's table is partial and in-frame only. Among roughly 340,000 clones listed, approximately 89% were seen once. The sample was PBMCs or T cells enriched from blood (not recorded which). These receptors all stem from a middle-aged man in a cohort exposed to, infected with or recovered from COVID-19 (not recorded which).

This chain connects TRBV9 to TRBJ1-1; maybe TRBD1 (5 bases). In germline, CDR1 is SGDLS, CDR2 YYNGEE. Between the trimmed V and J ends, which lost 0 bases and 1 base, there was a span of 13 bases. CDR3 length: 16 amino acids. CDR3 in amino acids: CASSVGGIGENTEAFF. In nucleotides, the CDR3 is TGTGCCAGCAGCGTAGGGGGAATAGGGGAGAACACTGAAGCTTTCTTT.

The CDR3 region is CASSPDGSSGGYTF. Here the CDR3 DNA reads TGTGCCAGCAGCCCTGACGGTAGCTCGGGAGGCTACACCTTC. This chain links TRBV5-5 with TRBJ1-2; D remains ambiguous. CDR3 length: 14 residues. Trimming left V 4 bases short and J 8 bases short, with 18 bases between. Looked up from germline, CDR1 is SGHKS and CDR2 is YYEKEE (reference sequence).

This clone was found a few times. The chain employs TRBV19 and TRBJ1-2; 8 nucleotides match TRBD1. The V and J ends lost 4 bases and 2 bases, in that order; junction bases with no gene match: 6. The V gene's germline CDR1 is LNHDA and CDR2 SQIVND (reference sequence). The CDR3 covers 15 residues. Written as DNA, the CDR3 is TGTGCCAGTAGTAAGGGACAGGATTTCAACTATGGCTACACCTTC. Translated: CASSKGQDFNYGYTF.

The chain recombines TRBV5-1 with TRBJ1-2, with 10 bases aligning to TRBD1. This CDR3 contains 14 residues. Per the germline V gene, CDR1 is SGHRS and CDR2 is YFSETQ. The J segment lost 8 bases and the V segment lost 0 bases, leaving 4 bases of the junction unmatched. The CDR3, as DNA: TGCGCCAGCAGCTTGGGACAGGGGGCTCGAGGCTACACCTTC. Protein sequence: CASSLGQGARGYTF.

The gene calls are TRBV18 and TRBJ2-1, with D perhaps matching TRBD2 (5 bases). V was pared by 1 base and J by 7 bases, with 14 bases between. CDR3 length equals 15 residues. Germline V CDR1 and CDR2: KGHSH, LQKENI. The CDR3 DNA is TGTGCCAGCTCACCACGGAGTCGAGAGGGTAATGAGCAGTTCTTC. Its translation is CASSPRSREGNEQFF.

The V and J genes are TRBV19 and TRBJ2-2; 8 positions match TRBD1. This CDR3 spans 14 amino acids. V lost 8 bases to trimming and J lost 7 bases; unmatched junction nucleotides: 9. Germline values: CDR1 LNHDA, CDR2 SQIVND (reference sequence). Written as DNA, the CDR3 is TGTGCCAGTGCAAGGACAGGGTATTTCGGGGAGCTGTTTTTT. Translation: CASARTGYFGELFF.

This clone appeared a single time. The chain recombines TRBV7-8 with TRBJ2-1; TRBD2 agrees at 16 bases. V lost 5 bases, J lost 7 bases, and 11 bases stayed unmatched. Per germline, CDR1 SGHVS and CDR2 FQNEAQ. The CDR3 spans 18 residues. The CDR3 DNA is TGTGCCAGCAGCCTTATGATAGGGACTAGCGGGAGGGGTAATGAGCAGTTCTTC. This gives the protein CASSLMIGTSGRGNEQFF.

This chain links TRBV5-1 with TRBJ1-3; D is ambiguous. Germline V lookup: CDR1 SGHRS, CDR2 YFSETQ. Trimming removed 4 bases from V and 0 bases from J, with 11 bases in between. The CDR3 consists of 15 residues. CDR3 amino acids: CASSTDTRSGNTIYF. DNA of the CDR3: TGCGCCAGCAGCACTGACACCCGCTCTGGAAACACCATATATTTT.

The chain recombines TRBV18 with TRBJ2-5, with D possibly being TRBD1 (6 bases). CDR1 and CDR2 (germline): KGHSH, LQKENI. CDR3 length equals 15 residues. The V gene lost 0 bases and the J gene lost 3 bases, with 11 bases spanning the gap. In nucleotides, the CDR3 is TGTGCCAGCTCACCACCCCACAGGGCCGAAGAGACCCAGTACTTC. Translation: CASSPPHRAEETQYF.

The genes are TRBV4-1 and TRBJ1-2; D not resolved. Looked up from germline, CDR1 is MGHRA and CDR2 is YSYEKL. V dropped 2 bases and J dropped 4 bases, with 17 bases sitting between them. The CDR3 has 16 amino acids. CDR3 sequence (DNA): TGCGCCAGCAGCCAACCCCGACGAGGGAAAACCTATGGCTACACCTTC. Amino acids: CASSQPRRGKTYGYTF.

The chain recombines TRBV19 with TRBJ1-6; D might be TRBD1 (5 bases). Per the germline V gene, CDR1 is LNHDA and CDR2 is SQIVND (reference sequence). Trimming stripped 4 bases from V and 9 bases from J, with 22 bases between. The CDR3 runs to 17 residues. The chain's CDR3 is CASSTYSLGTGGSPLHF. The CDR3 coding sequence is TGTGCCAGTAGTACCTACTCCCTCGGGACGGGGGGTTCACCCCTCCACTTT.

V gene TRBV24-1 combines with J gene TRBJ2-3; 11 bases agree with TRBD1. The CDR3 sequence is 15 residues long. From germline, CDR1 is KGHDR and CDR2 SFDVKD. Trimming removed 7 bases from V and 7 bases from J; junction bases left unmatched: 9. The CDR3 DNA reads TGTGCCACCAGCCAGCCGGGACAGGGGGAGAATACGCAGTATTTT. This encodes CATSQPGQGENTQYF.